The rows below give T cell receptor beta chains drawn from one sample of a study of cytomegalovirus exposure and HLA in healthy donors. Some clones are missing from TCRdb's copy, which holds only in-frame ones; the method was immunoSEQ multiplex PCR. Of roughly 200,000 clones listed, around 70% are singletons. The sequencing input was PBMCs. These receptors originate from a man between 40 and 49 years old in good health and CMV-seropositive. CDR3s include the opening cysteine and the closing phenylalanine or tryptophan. D genes are given only for firm matches. Only part of the rows carry a size: once, few, many, or a class if the clone is expanded.

j_gene | v_gene | abundance | d_gene | CDR3nt | CDR3aa
TRBJ2-5 | TRBV10-3 | NA | TRBD2 | TGTGCCATCAGTTTGGGACTAGCGGGGGGGGGTACCCAAGAGACCCAGTACTTC | CAISLGLAGGGTQETQYF
TRBJ1-4 | TRBV9 | NA | NA | TGTGCCAGCAGCGTAGACTGGGGAGGGGACGAAAAACTGTTTTTT | CASSVDWGGDEKLFF
TRBJ1-6 | TRBV5-8 | once | NA | TGTGCCAGCAGCTTCCTGACCGGGTGGGGGGGGAATTCACCCCTCCACTTT | CASSFLTGWGGNSPLHF
TRBJ1-1 | TRBV2 | NA | NA | TGTGCCAGCACAACAGAGCAGCACACTGAAGCTTTCTTT | CASTTEQHTEAFF
TRBJ2-1 | TRBV5-6 | NA | NA | TGTGCCAGCAGCTACTCCGGGACCTACAATGAGCAGTTCTTC | CASSYSGTYNEQFF
TRBJ1-3 | TRBV29-1 | NA | NA | TGCAGCGTTACAGGAGCTGGAAACACCATATATTTT | CSVTGAGNTIYF
TRBJ1-2 | TRBV12-2 | NA | NA | TGTGCAAGTCGCACCGGACAGGGGGCGAGGGGCTACACCTTC | CASRTGQGARGYTF
TRBJ1-6 | TRBV5-4 | NA | TRBD1 | TGTGCCAGCAGCTCAAACAGGGGATCACCCCTCCACTTT | CASSSNRGSPLHF
TRBJ2-7 | TRBV27 | NA | TRBD1 | TGTGCCAGCAGCCTTAGAGGGGGCCTCGAGCAGTACTTC | CASSLRGGLEQYF
TRBJ2-2 | TRBV19 | NA | NA | TGTGCCAGTAGTTTCTTTGCGAACACCGGGGAGCTGTTTTTT | CASSFFANTGELFF
TRBJ2-3 | TRBV9 | NA | TRBD2 | TGTGCCAGCAGCGAGCTAGCGGGGGGGCGGGCAGATACGCAGTATTTT | CASSELAGGRADTQYF